This T cell receptor (beta chain) was identified during a study of T-cell reconstitution after alpha-beta-depleted transplantation in children. The library targeted TCRbeta and was prepared with unique molecular identifiers. TCRdb processed the PCR reads anew with MiXCR; each CDR3 protein has one entry. This table holds around 450,000 distinct CDR3 sequences, about 40% found once. Study-level findings and limits: T-cell numbers and diversity, one year after transplant, stemmed largely from T cells that were newly produced. Several patients had high TCRbeta diversity at day 60; it came from surviving recipient T cells and thymic progenitors. Alpha-beta T cells present about two months after transplant were reported to originate from several hundred expanded graft clones.

The J segment lost 13 bases and the V segment lost 6 bases, leaving 11 bases of the junction unmatched. CDR3 size: 11 residues. Germline V gene lookup returns CDR1 SQVTM and CDR2 ANQGSEA. This clonotype was detected many times. Antigen: not known. The V and J genes are TRBV29-1 and TRBJ2-5; TRBD2 matches 7 bases. The specimen was PBMCs, collected before TCRalphabeta/CD19-depleted stem cell transplant. The TCR was taken from a girl under 10 years old with aplastic anemia, due to receive a stem cell transplant. In DNA form, the CDR3 reads TGCAGCGTCCTTAGCGGGCCTCTCGGGTACTTC. It specifies CSVLSGPLGYF.